The present T cell receptor (beta chain) was sequenced within a study of T cell changes during pregnancy in multiple sclerosis. The table came from immunoSEQ multiplex PCR; TCRdb's copy has only in-frame clones and leaves some out. This sample yields some 70,000 clones, of which roughly nine tenths are seen a single time; about 3% belongs to the top ten. This clone was observed a single time. This sequence was found in a female donor with multiple sclerosis, enrolled in a pregnancy study. The specimen was peripheral blood, collected before pregnancy.

CDR3 in amino acids: CSVIVLETQYF. CDR3 bases: TGCAGTGTTATAGTTCTAGAGACCCAGTACTTC. V usage is TRBV20-1 and J usage is TRBJ2-5; D remains unclear. CDR3 length equals 11 residues. V dropped 7 bases and J dropped 4 bases, with 10 bases sitting between them. Germline V gives CDR1 DFQATT, CDR2 SNEGSKA (reference sequence).